The source of this T cell receptor (beta chain) is a study of cytomegalovirus exposure and HLA in healthy donors. Study overall: HLA-typed donors contributed some 77 million unique TCRs, which were held in an early data release. General observations from the study: Certain sequence variants were highly shared and formed a cluster, and this cluster was likely a sequencing artifact.

For this clone: Its antigen is not known.

A multiplex PCR was run with 60 Vbeta primers and 13 Jbeta primers. Assay: immunoSEQ multiplex PCR; the TCRdb copy retains only in-frame clones and omits some. The sample consists of approximately 150,000 clones, around 75% of them appearing once. The donors comprised healthy bone marrow donors. The CDR3 covers 13 residues. The ends were cut back, 0 bases at V and 5 bases at J, with 8 bases in the middle. Germline CDR1 SGHNT, CDR2 YYREEE (reference sequence). The chain is built from TRBV5-4 and TRBJ2-5; the D gene is possibly TRBD2 (5 bases). This sequence was found in a man between 35 and 55 years old in good health and CMV-seronegative. Sequencing input: PBMCs. CDR3 sequence: CASSLGERETQYF. CDR3 nucleotides: TGTGCCAGCAGCTTGGGGGAGCGTGAGACCCAGTACTTC.